This is a list of T cell receptor beta chains from one sample in a study of blood T cell repertoires in COVID-19. Measured with immunoSEQ multiplex PCR; TCRdb has only the in-frame clones, and not every one. The table records 60,000 to 80,000 clones, roughly 90% of them present only once. Sequencing used peripheral blood. The origin of the receptors is a human donor in a cohort sampled during active COVID-19. Both conserved end residues are part of each CDR3. The D gene is left open where the match is weak. Some rows have no size entry. The others give once, few or many, or a class for an expanded clone.

d_gene: TRBD1
v_gene: TRBV19
j_gene: TRBJ1-2
abundance: -
CDR3nt: TGTGCCAGTAGTATCTATTCAGGGGGCGGCTATGGCTACACCTTC
CDR3aa: CASSIYSGGGYGYTF

d_gene: -
v_gene: TRBV30
j_gene: TRBJ1-1
abundance: -
CDR3nt: TGTGCCTGGAGTGTTTTCAGGGTGGGAACTGAAGCTTTCTTT
CDR3aa: CAWSVFRVGTEAFF

d_gene: -
v_gene: TRBV7-3
j_gene: TRBJ2-3
abundance: once
CDR3nt: TGTGCCAGCAGCTTAACTCTGCGGGGAACCCCGACAGATACGCAGTATTTT
CDR3aa: CASSLTLRGTPTDTQYF

d_gene: TRBD1
v_gene: TRBV13
j_gene: TRBJ2-7
abundance: once
CDR3nt: TGTGCCAGCAGCCGCCGGGACAGGGGGCTAACCTACGAGCAGTACTTC
CDR3aa: CASSRRDRGLTYEQYF

d_gene: -
v_gene: TRBV19
j_gene: TRBJ1-1
abundance: -
CDR3nt: TGTGCCAGTAGTTGTGGGGCAGGCCGGAACACTGAAGCTTTCTTT
CDR3aa: CASSCGAGRNTEAFF

d_gene: -
v_gene: TRBV5-1
j_gene: TRBJ1-1
abundance: -
CDR3nt: TGCGCCAGCAGCCTCCGTGGCAGGGGTTATGAAGCTTTCTTT
CDR3aa: CASSLRGRGYEAFF

d_gene: -
v_gene: TRBV18
j_gene: TRBJ1-2
abundance: once
CDR3nt: TGTGCCAGCTCACCTGTCACTTTCAGGGTTGGAGGCTACACCTTC
CDR3aa: CASSPVTFRVGGYTF

d_gene: -
v_gene: TRBV28
j_gene: TRBJ2-5
abundance: -
CDR3nt: TGTGCCAGCACTGACGGGAACGAAGAGACCCAGTACTTC
CDR3aa: CASTDGNEETQYF

d_gene: -
v_gene: TRBV7-6
j_gene: TRBJ1-1
abundance: -
CDR3nt: TGTGCCAGCAGCGGTCACAGGTCCACTGAAGCTTTCTTT
CDR3aa: CASSGHRSTEAFF

d_gene: -
v_gene: TRBV6-1
j_gene: TRBJ2-7
abundance: -
CDR3nt: TGTGCCAGCAGTGAAGGGGGGGATCTCAAGCAGTACTTC
CDR3aa: CASSEGGDLKQYF

d_gene: TRBD1
v_gene: TRBV4-1
j_gene: TRBJ1-1
abundance: -
CDR3nt: TGCGCCAGCAGCCCGGACAGGGCCACGTTGAACACTGAAGCTTTCTTT
CDR3aa: CASSPDRATLNTEAFF

d_gene: TRBD2
v_gene: TRBV27
j_gene: TRBJ2-1
abundance: once
CDR3nt: TGTGCCAGCAGTTTAGCAGCGGGGGGTTACAATGAGCAGTTCTTC
CDR3aa: CASSLAAGGYNEQFF

d_gene: -
v_gene: TRBV15
j_gene: TRBJ2-7
abundance: -
CDR3nt: TGTGCCACCAGCAGAGGAGGGGAGCAGTACTTC
CDR3aa: CATSRGGEQYF

d_gene: -
v_gene: TRBV4-3
j_gene: TRBJ1-6
abundance: -
CDR3nt: TGCGCCAGCAGCCAAGATCAGGGAACTTATTCACCCCTCCACTTT
CDR3aa: CASSQDQGTYSPLHF

d_gene: -
v_gene: TRBV19
j_gene: TRBJ2-1
abundance: -
CDR3nt: TGTGCCAGTAGTATACAGGGCCCGACCTACAATGAGCAGTTCTTC
CDR3aa: CASSIQGPTYNEQFF

d_gene: -
v_gene: TRBV15
j_gene: TRBJ2-1
abundance: -
CDR3nt: TGTGCCACCAGCACCAGGGCGACTAGTGAGCAGTTCTTC
CDR3aa: CATSTRATSEQFF

d_gene: -
v_gene: TRBV2
j_gene: TRBJ1-5
abundance: -
CDR3nt: TGTGCCAGCACTACAGACGGGAGTAGCAATCAGCCCCAGCATTTT
CDR3aa: CASTTDGSSNQPQHF

d_gene: -
v_gene: TRBV10-2
j_gene: TRBJ2-7
abundance: -
CDR3nt: TGCGCGTCAGGACTGAACTCCTACGAGCAGTACTTC
CDR3aa: CASGLNSYEQYF

d_gene: -
v_gene: TRBV11-2
j_gene: TRBJ2-1
abundance: -
CDR3nt: TGTGCCAGCAGTCCTGGGAGTTGGGGAAGCTCCTACAATGAGCAGTTCTTC
CDR3aa: CASSPGSWGSSYNEQFF

d_gene: -
v_gene: TRBV12-2
j_gene: TRBJ1-3
abundance: -
CDR3nt: TGTGCAAGTCGCCACCGGGACACAATCTCTGGAAACACCATATATTTT
CDR3aa: CASRHRDTISGNTIYF

d_gene: -
v_gene: TRBV5-1
j_gene: TRBJ1-2
abundance: -
CDR3nt: TGCGCCAGCAATCCCGGACTTGGACAGCTCGACTATGGCTACACCTTC
CDR3aa: CASNPGLGQLDYGYTF

d_gene: -
v_gene: TRBV6-2/TRBV6-3
j_gene: TRBJ1-6
abundance: -
CDR3nt: TGTGCCAGCAGTTACTCGGGGAGGCGTGGATCACCCCTCCACTTT
CDR3aa: CASSYSGRRGSPLHF

d_gene: TRBD2
v_gene: TRBV19
j_gene: TRBJ2-3
abundance: -
CDR3nt: TGTGCCAGTAACCCCCGGGGGGGAGATACGCAGTATTTT
CDR3aa: CASNPRGGDTQYF

d_gene: -
v_gene: TRBV4-1
j_gene: TRBJ2-7
abundance: -
CDR3nt: TGCGCCAGCAGCCAAGAAGGGGCAACCGGCTACGAGCAGTACTTC
CDR3aa: CASSQEGATGYEQYF

d_gene: -
v_gene: TRBV6-2/TRBV6-3
j_gene: TRBJ1-5
abundance: -
CDR3nt: TGTGCCAGCAGTTTACGTCCTGCGGGTGATCAGCCCCAGCATTTT
CDR3aa: CASSLRPAGDQPQHF

d_gene: -
v_gene: TRBV27
j_gene: TRBJ2-7
abundance: -
CDR3nt: TGTGCCAGCAGTTCCTCGTTCGGGAATTTAGGATCCTACGAGCAGTACTTC
CDR3aa: CASSSSFGNLGSYEQYF

d_gene: -
v_gene: TRBV7-9
j_gene: TRBJ2-7
abundance: few
CDR3nt: TGTGCCAGCAGCCTAGTCTCCCCGTACGAGCAGTACTTC
CDR3aa: CASSLVSPYEQYF

d_gene: TRBD2
v_gene: TRBV5-1
j_gene: TRBJ2-7
abundance: -
CDR3nt: TGCGCCAGCAGCTTGAGCGGGGGTAGCTCCTACGAGCAGTACTTC
CDR3aa: CASSLSGGSSYEQYF

d_gene: TRBD2
v_gene: TRBV6-4
j_gene: TRBJ2-3
abundance: -
CDR3nt: TGTGCCAGCAGTAGCGGGGGCACAGATACGCAGTATTTT
CDR3aa: CASSSGGTDTQYF

d_gene: TRBD2
v_gene: TRBV7-9
j_gene: TRBJ2-1
abundance: -
CDR3nt: TGTGCCAGCAGCTGGGGACTAGTCCCCTACAATGAGCAGTTCTTC
CDR3aa: CASSWGLVPYNEQFF

d_gene: TRBD1
v_gene: TRBV3-1/TRBV3-2
j_gene: TRBJ2-6
abundance: -
CDR3nt: TGTGCCAGCAGCCAAGATATCAAAGGGGGACAGGGGGGATCTGGGGCCAACGTCCTGACTTTC
CDR3aa: CASSQDIKGGQGGSGANVLTF

d_gene: -
v_gene: TRBV16
j_gene: TRBJ2-4
abundance: -
CDR3nt: TGTGCCAGCAGCCCCACGTCAGTCAAAAACATTCAGTACTTC
CDR3aa: CASSPTSVKNIQYF

d_gene: -
v_gene: TRBV7-9
j_gene: TRBJ1-1
abundance: -
CDR3nt: TGTGCCAGCTCCCCACAGGTGAACACTGAAGCTTTCTTT
CDR3aa: CASSPQVNTEAFF